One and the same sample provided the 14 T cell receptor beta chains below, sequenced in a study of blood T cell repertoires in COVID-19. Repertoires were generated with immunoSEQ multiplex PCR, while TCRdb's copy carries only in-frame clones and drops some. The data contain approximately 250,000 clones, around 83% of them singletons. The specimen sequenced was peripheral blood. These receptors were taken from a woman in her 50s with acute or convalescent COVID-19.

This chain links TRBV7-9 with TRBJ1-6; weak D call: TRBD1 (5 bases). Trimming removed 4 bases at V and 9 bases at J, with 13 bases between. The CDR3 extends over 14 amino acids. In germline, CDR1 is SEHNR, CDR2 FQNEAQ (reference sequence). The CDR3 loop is CASSSDGGFSPLHF. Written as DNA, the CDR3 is TGTGCCAGCAGCTCGGACGGGGGGTTTTCACCCCTCCACTTT.

CDR3 amino acids: CANTGTGLSYEQYF. In nucleotides, the CDR3 is TGTGCCAACACCGGGACAGGACTATCCTACGAGCAGTACTTC. J is TRBJ2-7 and V is TRBV2; 8 bases align to TRBD1. V trimming: 10 bases; J trimming: 1 base; junction bases outside the gene matches: 9. CDR1 and CDR2 (germline): SNHLY, FYNNEI. The CDR3 is made up of 14 amino acids.

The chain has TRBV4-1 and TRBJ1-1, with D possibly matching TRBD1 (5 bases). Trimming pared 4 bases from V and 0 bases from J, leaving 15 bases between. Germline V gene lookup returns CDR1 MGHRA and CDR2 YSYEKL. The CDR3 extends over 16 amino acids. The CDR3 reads CASSLWGGGLNTEAFF. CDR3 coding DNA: TGCGCCAGCAGCCTCTGGGGGGGAGGCCTGAACACTGAAGCTTTCTTT.

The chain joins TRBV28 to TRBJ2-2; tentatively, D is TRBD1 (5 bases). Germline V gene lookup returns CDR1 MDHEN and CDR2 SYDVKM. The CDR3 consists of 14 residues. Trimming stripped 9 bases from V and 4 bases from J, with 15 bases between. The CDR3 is CASGNDRSTGELFF. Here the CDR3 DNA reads TGTGCCAGTGGGAATGACAGAAGCACCGGGGAGCTGTTTTTT. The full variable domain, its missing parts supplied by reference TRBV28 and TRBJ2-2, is DVKVTQSSRYLVKRTGEKVFLECVQDMDHENMFWYRQDPGLGLRLIYFSYDVKMKEKGDIPEGYSVSREKKERFSLILESASTNQTSMYLCASGNDRSTGELFFGEGSRLTVL.

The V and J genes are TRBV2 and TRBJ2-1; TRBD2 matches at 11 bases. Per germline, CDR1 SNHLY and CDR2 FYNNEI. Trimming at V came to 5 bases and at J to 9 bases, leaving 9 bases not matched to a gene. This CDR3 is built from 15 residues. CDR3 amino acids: CASSTSGGTNREQFF. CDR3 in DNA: TGTGCCAGCAGTACTAGCGGGGGTACGAACCGTGAGCAGTTCTTC.

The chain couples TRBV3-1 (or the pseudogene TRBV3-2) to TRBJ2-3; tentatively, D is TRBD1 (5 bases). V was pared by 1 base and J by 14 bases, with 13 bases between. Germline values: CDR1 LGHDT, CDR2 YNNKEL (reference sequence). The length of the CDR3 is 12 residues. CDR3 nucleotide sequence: TGTGCCAGCAGCCAAGGAACAGGATTTTGGTATTTT. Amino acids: CASSQGTGFWYF.

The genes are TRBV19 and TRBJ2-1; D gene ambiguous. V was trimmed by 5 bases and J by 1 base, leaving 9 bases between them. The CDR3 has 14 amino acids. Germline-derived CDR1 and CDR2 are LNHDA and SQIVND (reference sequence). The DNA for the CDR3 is TGTGCCAGTAGTCGACTTGATTCCTACAATGAGCAGTTCTTC. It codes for CASSRLDSYNEQFF.

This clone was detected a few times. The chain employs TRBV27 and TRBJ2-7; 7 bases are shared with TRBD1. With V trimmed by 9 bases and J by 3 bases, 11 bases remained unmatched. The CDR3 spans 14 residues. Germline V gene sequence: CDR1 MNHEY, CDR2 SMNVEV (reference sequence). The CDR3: CASKPVGQSYEQYF. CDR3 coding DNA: TGTGCCAGTAAGCCGGTGGGACAGAGCTACGAGCAGTACTTC.

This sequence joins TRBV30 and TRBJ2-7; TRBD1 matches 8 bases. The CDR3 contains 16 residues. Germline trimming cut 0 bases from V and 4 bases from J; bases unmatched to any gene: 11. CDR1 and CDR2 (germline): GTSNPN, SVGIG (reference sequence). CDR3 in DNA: TGTGCCTGGAGTGTACACCCGGACAGGGACTGGTACGAGCAGTACTTC. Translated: CAWSVHPDRDWYEQYF.

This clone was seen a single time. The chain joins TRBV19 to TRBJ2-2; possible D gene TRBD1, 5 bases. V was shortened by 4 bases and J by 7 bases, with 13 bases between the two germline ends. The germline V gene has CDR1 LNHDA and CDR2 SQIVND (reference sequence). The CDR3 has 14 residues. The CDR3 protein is CASSRRNQGGELFF. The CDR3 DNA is TGTGCCAGTAGTAGAAGGAATCAGGGCGGGGAGCTGTTTTTT.

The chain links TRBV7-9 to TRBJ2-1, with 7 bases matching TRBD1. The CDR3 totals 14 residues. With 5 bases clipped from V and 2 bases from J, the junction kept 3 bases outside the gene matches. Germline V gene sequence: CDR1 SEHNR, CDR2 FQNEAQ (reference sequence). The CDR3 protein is CASSRDSPYNEQFF. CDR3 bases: TGTGCCAGCAGCAGGGACAGTCCCTACAATGAGCAGTTCTTC.

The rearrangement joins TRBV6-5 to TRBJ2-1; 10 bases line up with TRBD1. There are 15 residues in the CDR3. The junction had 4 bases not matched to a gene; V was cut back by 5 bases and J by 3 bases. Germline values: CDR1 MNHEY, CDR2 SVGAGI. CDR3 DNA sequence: TGTGCCAGCAGTCCGGACAGGGGGATCTACAATGAGCAGTTCTTC. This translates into CASSPDRGIYNEQFF.

CDR3 sequence: CAWSTTGGWTDTQYF. The CDR3 nucleotides are TGTGCCTGGAGTACCACAGGGGGCTGGACAGATACGCAGTATTTT. V usage is TRBV30 and J usage is TRBJ2-3; 9 bases map to TRBD1. V trimming: 2 bases; J trimming: 3 bases; junction bases outside the gene matches: 6. Germline CDR1 GTSNPN, CDR2 SVGIG (reference sequence). The CDR3 totals 15 residues.

This CDR3 is CASSIDIGGNQPQHF. DNA for the CDR3: TGTGCCAGTAGTATAGATATAGGCGGAAATCAGCCCCAGCATTTT. The gene calls are TRBV19 and TRBJ1-5; D remains unclear. Trimming took off 0 bases at V and 4 bases at J, with 10 bases between the two ends. This CDR3 contains 15 residues. Germline CDR1 LNHDA, CDR2 SQIVND (reference sequence).